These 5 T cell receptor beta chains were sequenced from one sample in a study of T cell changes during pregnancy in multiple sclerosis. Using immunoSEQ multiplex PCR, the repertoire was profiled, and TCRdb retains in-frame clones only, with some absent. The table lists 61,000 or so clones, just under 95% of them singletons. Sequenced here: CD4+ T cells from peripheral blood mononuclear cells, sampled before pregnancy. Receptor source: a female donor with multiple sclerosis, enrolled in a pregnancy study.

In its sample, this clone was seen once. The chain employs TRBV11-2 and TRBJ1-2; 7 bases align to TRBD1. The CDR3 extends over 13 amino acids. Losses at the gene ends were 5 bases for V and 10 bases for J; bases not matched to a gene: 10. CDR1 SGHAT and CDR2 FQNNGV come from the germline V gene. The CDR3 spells CASSLGQVGTYTF. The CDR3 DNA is TGTGCCAGCAGCCTTGGACAGGTCGGCACCTACACCTTC.

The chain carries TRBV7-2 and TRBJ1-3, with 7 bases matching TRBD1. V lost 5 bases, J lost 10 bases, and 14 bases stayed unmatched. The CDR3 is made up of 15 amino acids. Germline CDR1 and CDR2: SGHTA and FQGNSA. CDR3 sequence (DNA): TGTGCCAGCAGCCCAGGGGTAGGGCTCAGGGGGACCATATATTTT. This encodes CASSPGVGLRGTIYF.

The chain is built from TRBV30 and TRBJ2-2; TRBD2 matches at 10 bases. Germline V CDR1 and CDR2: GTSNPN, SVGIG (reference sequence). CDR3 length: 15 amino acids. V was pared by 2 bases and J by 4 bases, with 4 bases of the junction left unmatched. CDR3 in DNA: TGTGCCTGGAGTCTAGCGGGAGAGGTCACCGGGGAGCTGTTTTTT. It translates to CAWSLAGEVTGELFF.

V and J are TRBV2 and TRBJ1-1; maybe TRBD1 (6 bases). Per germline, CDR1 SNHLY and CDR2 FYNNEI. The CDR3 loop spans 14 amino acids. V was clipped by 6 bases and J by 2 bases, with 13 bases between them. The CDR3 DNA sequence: TGTGCCAGCAGCGCCGGGACATTTAACACTGAAGCTTTCTTT. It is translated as CASSAGTFNTEAFF. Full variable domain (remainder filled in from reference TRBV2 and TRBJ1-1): EPEVTQTPSHQVTQMGQEVILRCVPISNHLYFYWYRQILGQKVEFLVSFYNNEISEKSEIFDDQFSVERPDGSNFTLKIRSTKLEDSAMYFCASSAGTFNTEAFFGQGTRLTVV.

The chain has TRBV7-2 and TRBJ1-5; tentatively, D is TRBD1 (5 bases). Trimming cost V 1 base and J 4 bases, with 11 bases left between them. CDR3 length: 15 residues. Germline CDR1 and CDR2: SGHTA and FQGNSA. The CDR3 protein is CASSLDGGKNQPQHF. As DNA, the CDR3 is TGTGCCAGCAGCTTAGACGGGGGAAAGAATCAGCCCCAGCATTTT.